This passage covers 10 T cell receptor beta chains from one sample sequenced in a study of spatial heterogeneity in lung cancer. TCRdb itself ran the 5' RACE reads through MiXCR, one entry per CDR3 protein. The repertoire has under 85,000 distinct CDR3 sequences, 8% of them found once; the top ten carry about 6.8%. Time point denoted: sample taken at primary tumor resection. The material was PBMCs, obtained at surgery. The receptors derive from a male donor with early-stage non-small cell lung cancer.

The chain links TRBV5-4 to TRBJ2-2; tentatively, D is TRBD2 (5 bases). CDR3 length: 16 amino acids. The V and J ends lost 0 bases and 4 bases respectively, with 13 bases between them. Looked up from germline, CDR1 is SGHNT and CDR2 is YYREEE (reference sequence). CDR3 coding DNA: TGTGCCAGCAGCTTGGGAGCGAGCGGACTCACCGGGGAGCTGTTTTTT. Its translation is CASSLGASGLTGELFF.

This clonotype was counted at least ten times. The chain joins TRBV5-4 to TRBJ2-7; D gene ambiguous. The V and J ends lost 2 bases and 4 bases respectively, with 10 bases between them. CDR3 size: 13 residues. Germline assignment: CDR1 SGHNT and CDR2 YYREEE (reference sequence). CDR3 loop: CASSFFSQYEQYF. The CDR3 region has the DNA TGTGCCAGCAGCTTTTTCAGCCAGTACGAGCAGTACTTC. Combining the CDR3 with reference TRBV5-4 and TRBJ2-7 gives the whole variable domain ETGVTQSPTHLIKTRGQQVTLRCSSQSGHNTVSWYQQALGQGPQFIFQYYREEENGRGNFPPRFSGLQFPNYSSELNVNALELDDSALYLCASSFFSQYEQYFGPGTRLTVT.

This clonotype has ten or more counts. The chain uses TRBV5-1 and TRBJ2-7; D is unclear. The CDR3 extends over 13 amino acids. V dropped 2 bases and J dropped 7 bases, with 13 bases sitting between them. Looked up from germline, CDR1 is SGHRS and CDR2 is YFSETQ. CDR3 residues: CASSFLPSEEQYF. CDR3 bases: TGCGCCAGCAGCTTTCTCCCCTCTGAGGAGCAGTACTTC.

This CDR3 reads CASSQHSDTESYEQYF. Written as DNA, the CDR3 is TGTGCCAGCAGCCAACACTCCGACACGGAGTCCTACGAGCAGTACTTC. The chain links TRBV3-1 to TRBJ2-7; D gene unclear. The CDR3 is 16 amino acids. Trimming stripped 2 bases from V and 1 base from J, with 15 bases between. Germline lookup yields CDR1 LGHDT and CDR2 YNNKEL (reference sequence).

This clonotype showed up just a few times. The chain combines TRBV3-1 with TRBJ2-6, with no clear D. The CDR3 has 17 amino acids. Trimming removed 1 base at V and 0 bases at J, with 10 bases between. Germline CDR1 and CDR2: LGHDT and YNNKEL (reference sequence). CDR3 bases: TGTGCCAGCAGCCAAGCCAGTTCGAGCTCTGGGGCCAACGTCCTGACTTTC. Protein: CASSQASSSSGANVLTF.

This chain connects TRBV4-3 to TRBJ2-3, with TRBD2 identical over 9 bases. The CDR3 is 17 residues long. Trimming took 0 bases from V and 5 from J; bases not matched to a gene: 9. Germline V gene data show CDR1 as LGHNA and CDR2 as YSLEER. The CDR3 protein is CASSQDLAGERLDTQYF. For the CDR3, the DNA is TGCGCCAGCAGCCAAGATTTAGCGGGAGAGCGGCTAGATACGCAGTATTTT.

V gene TRBV5-1 combines with J gene TRBJ1-4; a weak D match, TRBD1 (5 bases). The V gene's germline CDR1 is SGHRS and CDR2 YFSETQ. There are 14 residues in the CDR3. Trimming left V 0 bases short and J 5 bases short, with 8 bases between. CDR3 region: CASSLEAGNEKLFF. In DNA, the CDR3 is TGCGCCAGCAGCTTGGAGGCAGGGAATGAAAAACTGTTTTTT. Variable domain in full (rest from reference TRBV5-1 and TRBJ1-4): KAGVTQTPRYLIKTRGQQVTLSCSPISGHRSVSWYQQTPGQGLQFLFEYFSETQRNKGNFPGRFSGRQFSNSRSEMNVSTLELGDSALYLCASSLEAGNEKLFFGSGTQLSVL.

This clonotype was observed many times. The rearrangement uses TRBV6-2 or TRBV6-3 and TRBJ2-5; TRBD1 matches 7 bases. This CDR3 is built from 12 residues. V lost 6 bases and J lost 3; bases outside the gene matches: 1. Germline V gene data show CDR1 as MNHEY and CDR2 as SVGEGT. This CDR3 reads CASSGTEETQYF. The CDR3 DNA is TGTGCCAGCAGCGGGACAGAAGAGACCCAGTACTTC.

This rearrangement joins TRBV6-5 to TRBJ2-3; 10 nucleotides align to TRBD2. V shed 6 bases, J shed 1 base, and the junction held 7 bases outside the gene matches. Looked up from germline, CDR1 is MNHEY and CDR2 is SVGAGI. CDR3 length equals 16 residues. This CDR3 is CASSISSGGGTDTQYF. The CDR3, as DNA: TGTGCCAGCAGCATCTCTAGCGGGGGAGGCACAGATACGCAGTATTTT.

The V and J genes are TRBV6-5 and TRBJ1-5; 7 bases are a match to TRBD1. The CDR3 is 13 amino acids. CDR1 is MNHEY and CDR2 is SVGAGI in the germline V gene. V trimming: 4 bases; J trimming: 7 bases; junction bases outside the gene matches: 4. The CDR3 DNA sequence: TGTGCCAGCAGTTTAGACAGGGCACAGCCCCAGCATTTT. It translates to CASSLDRAQPQHF.